One and the same sample provided the 31 T cell receptor beta chains below, sequenced in a study of blood T cell repertoires in COVID-19. This table comes from immunoSEQ multiplex PCR, and its TCRdb copy is limited to in-frame clones, with some not included. The repertoire has 75,000 to 95,000 clones, more than 65% of them found once; the top ten carry roughly 25%. The sample consisted of peripheral blood. The receptors shown here come from a man in his 60s with acute or convalescent COVID-19.

This sequence joins TRBV28 and TRBJ1-2; 9 nucleotides match TRBD1. CDR1 MDHEN and CDR2 SYDVKM come from the germline V gene. The V and J ends lost 7 bases and 11 bases, in that order; junction bases with no gene match: 14. CDR3 length: 14 residues. CDR3 amino acids: CASTRGGTGSSYTF. CDR3 nucleotides: TGTGCCAGCACCCGGGGTGGGACAGGGTCTAGTTACACCTTC.

V usage is TRBV5-1 and J usage is TRBJ2-5; perhaps TRBD2 as D (6 bases). CDR1 SGHRS and CDR2 YFSETQ come from the germline V gene. V was cut by 0 bases and J by 5 bases, with 11 bases left in between. This CDR3 has 14 amino acids. CDR3 nucleotides: TGCGCCAGCAGCTTGGGGCCAGGAGGGGAGACCCAGTACTTC. Residues: CASSLGPGGETQYF.

This clone has more than one count but fewer than ten. This rearrangement joins TRBV4-2 to TRBJ1-1; D not resolved. Trimming removed 0 bases at V and 4 bases at J, with 12 bases between. The CDR3 is 15 residues long. Looked up from germline, CDR1 is LGHNA and CDR2 is YNFKEQ. In DNA, the CDR3 is TGTGCCAGCAGCCAAGATTTAGAGCGGGTCACTGAAGCTTTCTTT. Translation gives CASSQDLERVTEAFF.

This clone was detected a few times. The rearrangement uses TRBV11-2 and TRBJ2-1; D is unclear. The V and J ends lost 6 bases and 0 bases respectively, with 12 bases between them. This CDR3 has 15 residues. From germline, CDR1 is SGHAT and CDR2 FQNNGV. DNA of the CDR3: TGTGCCAGCAGGGTCCTAGAGAGCTCCTACAATGAGCAGTTCTTC. It codes for CASRVLESSYNEQFF.

The chain recombines TRBV10-2 with TRBJ2-2, with 11 bases lining up with TRBD2. J lost 4 bases, V lost 6 bases, and 4 bases had no gene match. Germline V gives CDR1 WSHSY, CDR2 SAAADI. The CDR3 totals 15 residues. CDR3 residues: CASRLAGGGTGELFF. As DNA, the CDR3 is TGCGCCAGCAGGCTAGCGGGGGGAGGCACCGGGGAGCTGTTTTTT.

The rearrangement uses TRBV6-5 and TRBJ1-5; D might be TRBD1 (6 bases). The ends were cut back, 5 bases at V and 3 bases at J, with 11 bases in the middle. Germline V gene data show CDR1 as MNHEY and CDR2 as SVGAGI. The CDR3 has 14 residues. The CDR3 bases are TGTGCCAGCAGTCAGGGGACAAACAATCAGCCCCAGCATTTT. Residues: CASSQGTNNQPQHF.

The chain carries TRBV7-6 and TRBJ2-7; 12 bases are shared with TRBD1. The CDR3 has 14 amino acids. V was clipped by 5 bases and J by 5 bases; unmatched bases: 4. The germline gives CDR1 SGHVS, CDR2 FNYEAQ. The CDR3 bases are TGTGCCAGCAGCCCGGGACAGGGGGCCGACGAGCAGTACTTC. Amino acid sequence: CASSPGQGADEQYF. Full variable domain (outside the CDR3, taken from reference TRBV7-6 and TRBJ2-7): GAGVSQSPRYKVTKRGQDVALRCDPISGHVSLYWYRQALGQGPEFLTYFNYEAQQDKSGLPNDRFSAERPEGSISTLTIQRTEQRDSAMYRCASSPGQGADEQYFGPGTRLTVT.

This chain uses TRBV28 with TRBJ2-1, with 10 bases that match TRBD1. V gave up 6 bases and J gave up 6 bases; unmatched junction bases: 8. This CDR3 is built from 15 residues. In germline, CDR1 is MDHEN, CDR2 SYDVKM. The CDR3: CASRLRDRGFNEQFF. CDR3 nucleotides: TGTGCCAGCAGACTTAGGGACAGGGGATTCAATGAGCAGTTCTTC.

J is TRBJ1-4 and V is TRBV5-4; 8 positions match TRBD1. Germline CDR1 SGHNT, CDR2 YYREEE (reference sequence). This CDR3 is built from 13 residues. Trimming at V came to 4 bases and at J to 14 bases, leaving 10 bases not matched to a gene. In DNA, the CDR3 is TGTGCCAGCAGCGGCACGGACAGGGAGTCTCTGTTTTTT. It specifies CASSGTDRESLFF.

This chain uses TRBV28 with TRBJ1-2, with D possibly being TRBD1 (5 bases). The germline CDR1 and CDR2 sequences are MDHEN and SYDVKM. The CDR3 is made up of 15 amino acids. Trimming removed 1 base from V and 0 bases from J, with 9 bases in between. The DNA of the CDR3 is TGTGCCAGCAGTTTATACAGGCAATCTAACTATGGCTACACCTTC. This sequence encodes CASSLYRQSNYGYTF.

The chain links TRBV5-1 to TRBJ2-7; 10 nucleotides line up with TRBD1. With V trimmed by 2 bases and J by 2 bases, 1 base remained unmatched. Germline V gene data show CDR1 as SGHRS and CDR2 as YFSETQ. This CDR3 contains 14 residues. For the CDR3, the DNA is TGCGCCAGCAGCTTTGGGACAGGGGCCTACGAGCAGTACTTC. This gives the protein CASSFGTGAYEQYF.

The V gene is TRBV7-2, the J gene TRBJ2-2; D not resolved. Trimming left V 1 base short and J 6 bases short, with 3 bases between. The CDR3 has 12 residues. Germline V gene data show CDR1 as SGHTA and CDR2 as FQGNSA. The CDR3 nucleotides are TGTGCCAGCAGCTTAGAGCCCGGGGAGCTGTTTTTT. Residues: CASSLEPGELFF.

The rearrangement joins TRBV24-1 to TRBJ2-6, with 8 nucleotides matching TRBD1. The germline gives CDR1 KGHDR, CDR2 SFDVKD. The CDR3 has 16 amino acids. J lost 0 bases, V lost 9 bases, and 6 bases had no gene match. The CDR3 region has the DNA TGTGCCACCGCCGGCCAGGGGGCCTCTGGGGCCAACGTCCTGACTTTC. Protein sequence: CATAGQGASGANVLTF.

The genes are TRBV7-9 and TRBJ1-2, with 9 positions matching TRBD1. With 5 bases clipped from V and 8 bases from J, the junction kept 9 bases outside the gene matches. The CDR3 consists of 14 residues. CDR1 and CDR2 (germline): SEHNR, FQNEAQ (reference sequence). CDR3 bases: TGTGCCAGCAGCCCCGGGGGACAGGGAATCGGCTACACCTTC. It codes for CASSPGGQGIGYTF.

J is TRBJ2-2 and V is TRBV5-1; D call uncertain. Trimming took 0 bases from V and 4 from J, leaving 7 bases between them. The CDR3 extends over 14 amino acids. From germline, CDR1 is SGHRS and CDR2 YFSETQ. The CDR3 nucleotides are TGCGCCAGCAGCTTGGAGTTCGGCACCGGGGAGCTGTTTTTT. Amino acids: CASSLEFGTGELFF. The full variable domain, in which reference TRBV5-1 and TRBJ2-2 provide the parts outside the CDR3, is KAGVTQTPRYLIKTRGQQVTLSCSPISGHRSVSWYQQTPGQGLQFLFEYFSETQRNKGNFPGRFSGRQFSNSRSEMNVSTLELGDSALYLCASSLEFGTGELFFGEGSRLTVL.

This clone appeared a few times. The gene calls are TRBV2 and TRBJ2-1, with D possibly matching TRBD2 (6 bases). This CDR3 is built from 16 residues. Germline assignment: CDR1 SNHLY and CDR2 FYNNEI. V was shortened by 2 bases and J by 0 bases, with 11 bases between the two germline ends. The CDR3 loop is CASSELWRGSYNEQFF. Written as DNA, the CDR3 is TGTGCCAGCAGTGAATTGTGGCGGGGCTCCTACAATGAGCAGTTCTTC.

The CDR3 here is CATSRSPVDTQYF. The CDR3 DNA sequence: TGTGCCACCAGCAGATCTCCCGTAGATACGCAGTATTTT. The rearrangement links TRBV15 to TRBJ2-3; D gene ambiguous. This CDR3 spans 13 amino acids. The ends were cut back, 2 bases at V and 5 bases at J, with 8 bases in the middle. The V gene's germline CDR1 is LNHNV and CDR2 YYDKDF (reference sequence).

The chain links TRBV6-6 to TRBJ2-7, with 7 bases fitting TRBD2. The CDR3 runs 15 residues. CDR1 MNHNY and CDR2 SVGAGI come from the germline V gene (reference sequence). Germline trimming cut 3 bases from V and 4 bases from J; bases unmatched to any gene: 9. CDR3 in amino acids: CASSYSAGGGYEQYV. CDR3 sequence (DNA): TGTGCCAGCAGTTATTCGGCTGGCGGGGGTTACGAGCAGTACGTC.

This chain connects TRBV30 to TRBJ1-1; the D is unclear. CDR1 GTSNPN and CDR2 SVGIG come from the germline V gene (reference sequence). This CDR3 region has 14 residues. With 2 bases removed from V and 0 bases from J, the gap between germline ends came to 10 bases. The CDR3 reads CAWSTETVNTEAFF. DNA for the CDR3: TGTGCCTGGAGTACTGAGACTGTGAACACTGAAGCTTTCTTT.

The chain couples TRBV2 to TRBJ1-1; 7 bases are shared with TRBD1. The CDR3 loop spans 13 amino acids. The trim removed 5 bases at V and 5 bases at J, leaving 5 bases unmatched. Germline V gives CDR1 SNHLY, CDR2 FYNNEI. The CDR3 region is CASSSGQPTEAFF. DNA for the CDR3: TGTGCCAGCAGTTCGGGACAGCCGACTGAAGCTTTCTTT.

The CDR3: CASSQELVRHPEPSYEQYF. CDR3 nucleotide sequence: TGCGCCAGCAGCCAAGAATTAGTCCGACATCCGGAACCTTCCTACGAGCAGTACTTC. The chain employs TRBV4-3 and TRBJ2-7; no definite D call. V lost 0 bases and J 1 base, leaving 22 bases between the germline ends. Per germline, CDR1 LGHNA and CDR2 YSLEER. The CDR3 sequence is 19 residues long.

The chain recombines TRBV5-4 with TRBJ2-1, with TRBD2 matching 7 bases. The ends lost 3 bases at V and 3 bases at J; junction bases unmatched: 0. Germline values: CDR1 SGHNT, CDR2 YYREEE (reference sequence). This CDR3 is 13 amino acids long. CDR3 sequence: CASSWTSYNEQFF. The CDR3 nucleotides are TGTGCCAGCAGCTGGACTAGCTACAATGAGCAGTTCTTC. Using reference TRBV5-4 and TRBJ2-1 for the parts outside the CDR3, the full variable domain is ETGVTQSPTHLIKTRGQQVTLRCSSQSGHNTVSWYQQALGQGPQFIFQYYREEENGRGNFPPRFSGLQFPNYSSELNVNALELDDSALYLCASSWTSYNEQFFGPGTRLTVL.

This clone was detected only a few times. The chain combines TRBV7-9 with TRBJ2-2; no definite D call. The CDR3 runs to 13 residues. In germline, CDR1 is SEHNR, CDR2 FQNEAQ (reference sequence). Between the trimmed V and J ends, which lost 5 bases and 7 bases, there was a span of 11 bases. CDR3 nucleotides: TGTGCCAGCAGCCTCTCGACGGGCGGGGAGCTGTTTTTT. Translated, it gives CASSLSTGGELFF.

This chain links TRBV6-2 or TRBV6-3 with TRBJ1-2, with D possibly matching TRBD1 (6 bases). Germline assignment: CDR1 MNHEY and CDR2 SVGEGT. The CDR3 loop spans 10 amino acids. Trimming took 5 bases from V and 13 from J, leaving 11 bases between them. The CDR3 DNA is TGTGCCAGCAGTGGCAGGGGACGCACCTTC. Translation gives CASSGRGRTF.

The chain joins TRBV5-1 to TRBJ1-5; possible D gene TRBD1, 6 bases. CDR3 length: 17 residues. Germline lookup yields CDR1 SGHRS and CDR2 YFSETQ. V lost 1 base to trimming and J lost 4 bases, with 18 bases between them. The CDR3 DNA reads TGCGCCAGCAGCTTGCGTCAAGCGGGGGCCCCTAATCAGCCCCAGCATTTT. Translated, it gives CASSLRQAGAPNQPQHF.

The chain recombines TRBV7-2 with TRBJ2-5, with a possible D match to TRBD2 (7 bases). Deletions cut 3 bases from V and 4 bases from J, with 12 bases between. Germline assignment: CDR1 SGHTA and CDR2 FQGNSA. This CDR3 region has 14 residues. For the CDR3, the DNA is TGTGCCAGCAGCTTTGGGGGGGGCGTAGAGACCCAGTACTTC. Translation gives CASSFGGGVETQYF.

The chain employs TRBV5-1 and TRBJ2-5; D possibly corresponds to TRBD2 (6 bases). Germline loops: CDR1 SGHRS, CDR2 YFSETQ. Trimming stripped 4 bases from V and 2 bases from J, with 12 bases between. CDR3 length: 14 amino acids. The CDR3 DNA reads as TGCGCCAGCAGCACGGGGGATCGGCAAGAGACCCAGTACTTC. Protein product: CASSTGDRQETQYF.

The chain joins TRBV5-4 to TRBJ1-2; 9 nucleotides agree with TRBD1. Per the germline V gene, CDR1 is SGHNT and CDR2 is YYREEE (reference sequence). CDR3 length equals 15 residues. V lost 0 bases and J lost 3; bases outside the gene matches: 3. The CDR3, as DNA: TGTGCCAGCAGCTTGGCCGGGACAGGGTACTATGGCTACACCTTC. Translated, it gives CASSLAGTGYYGYTF. The full variable domain, rest sourced from reference TRBV5-4 and TRBJ1-2, is ETGVTQSPTHLIKTRGQQVTLRCSSQSGHNTVSWYQQALGQGPQFIFQYYREEENGRGNFPPRFSGLQFPNYSSELNVNALELDDSALYLCASSLAGTGYYGYTFGSGTRLTVV.

This clone was detected once. The genes are TRBV7-9 and TRBJ1-6; D call uncertain. The CDR3 has 14 residues. Germline CDR1 is SEHNR and CDR2 is FQNEAQ (reference sequence). V lost 3 bases and J lost 2, with 5 bases in between. The CDR3: CASSFSAYNSPLHF. In nucleotides, the CDR3 is TGTGCCAGCAGCTTTTCCGCCTATAATTCACCCCTCCACTTT.

The chain employs TRBV7-2 and TRBJ2-1, with 14 bases lining up with TRBD2. Germline V gene sequence: CDR1 SGHTA, CDR2 FQGNSA. Trimming cost V 6 bases and J 6 bases; bases outside gene matches: 4. This CDR3 region has 15 residues. The CDR3 spells CASRVGLAGVNEQFF. CDR3 bases: TGTGCCAGCAGGGTGGGACTAGCGGGGGTCAATGAGCAGTTCTTC. The full variable domain, with the rest looked up from reference TRBV7-2 and TRBJ2-1, is GAGVSQSPSNKVTEKGKDVELRCDPISGHTALYWYRQSLGQGLEFLIYFQGNSAPDKSGLPSDRFSAERTGGSVSTLTIQRTQQEDSAVYLCASRVGLAGVNEQFFGPGTRLTVL.

This clone has only a few counts. V is TRBV9 and J is TRBJ2-1; 12 bases are a match to TRBD1. The V gene end was trimmed by 1 base and the J gene end by 8 bases; junction bases not matched to a gene: 4. Germline V gene data show CDR1 as SGDLS and CDR2 as YYNGEE. The CDR3 length is 15 residues. The CDR3 protein is CASSVPGQGAYEQFF. In nucleotides, the CDR3 is TGTGCCAGCAGCGTACCGGGACAGGGGGCTTATGAGCAGTTCTTC.